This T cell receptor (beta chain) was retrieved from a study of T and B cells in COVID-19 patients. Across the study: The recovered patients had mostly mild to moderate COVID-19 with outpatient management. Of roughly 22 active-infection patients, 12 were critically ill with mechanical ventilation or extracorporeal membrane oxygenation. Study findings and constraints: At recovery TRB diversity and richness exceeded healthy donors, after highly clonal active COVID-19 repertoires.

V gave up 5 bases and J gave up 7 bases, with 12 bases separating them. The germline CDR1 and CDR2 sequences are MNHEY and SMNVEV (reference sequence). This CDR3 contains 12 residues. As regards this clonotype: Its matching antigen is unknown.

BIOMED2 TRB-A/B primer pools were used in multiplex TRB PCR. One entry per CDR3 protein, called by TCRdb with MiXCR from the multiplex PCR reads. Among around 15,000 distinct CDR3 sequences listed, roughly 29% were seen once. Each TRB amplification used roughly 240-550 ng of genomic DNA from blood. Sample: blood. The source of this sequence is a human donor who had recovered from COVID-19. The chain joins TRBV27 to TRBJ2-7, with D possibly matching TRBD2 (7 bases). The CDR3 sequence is CASSLRGGEQYF. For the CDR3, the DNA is TGTGCCAGCAGTCTTAGGGGGGGAGAGCAGTACTTC.